This T cell receptor beta chain was captured in a study of cytomegalovirus exposure and HLA in healthy donors. Overall study findings and caveats: Later genetic work tied a missense DCLRE1C variant to beta-chain V and J trimming. Many donors shared some public TCRs, even though most TCR sequences were rare.

A word on this clone: No antigen is known for it.

The junction had 5 bases not matched to a gene; V was cut back by 3 bases and J by 5 bases. The germline CDR1 and CDR2 sequences are MNHEY and SMNVEV (reference sequence). The CDR3 sequence is 14 residues long. PCR was performed using 60 Vbeta and 13 Jbeta primers. Sequencing was performed with immunoSEQ multiplex PCR; in TCRdb, only in-frame clones are kept and a portion is missing. Of around 200,000 clones in the sample, less than 80% were seen once. The material sequenced was PBMCs. The rearrangement uses TRBV27 and TRBJ1-1; 8 bases agree with TRBD1. This sequence was found in a girl aged 2 to 10 in good health and CMV-seronegative. The CDR3 loop is CASSLNRGNTEAFF. The CDR3 DNA is TGTGCCAGCAGTTTGAACAGGGGGAATACTGAAGCTTTCTTT.